This is a list of T cell receptor beta chains from one sample in a study of T cells in Graves' hyperthyroidism and ophthalmopathy. TCRdb independently ran MiXCR on the multiplex PCR reads; one entry per CDR3 protein. Among more than 350,000 distinct CDR3 sequences listed, 15% were seen once. The sequenced sample consisted of blood. The source of these receptors is a woman between 55 and 75 years old with Graves' ophthalmopathy. CDR3s include the opening cysteine and the closing phenylalanine or tryptophan. D genes are given only for firm matches. Expanded clones are given a class, and other clones once, few, many or no size at all.

clone size	V gene	D gene	J gene	CDR3 DNA	CDR3 protein
few	TRBV4-2	TRBD1	TRBJ2-3	TGTGCCAGCAGCCACTTCGACAGGGGCACAGATACGCAGTATTTT	CASSHFDRGTDTQYF
many	TRBV5-1	TRBD1	TRBJ2-3	TGCGCCAGCACGACGGGGTGGACAGGGAGCACAGATACGCAGTATTTT	CASTTGWTGSTDTQYF
many	TRBV2	TRBD2	TRBJ2-1	TGTGCCGGACGAGCGGGAGAGGTCAATGAGCAGTTCTTC	CAGRAGEVNEQFF
many	TRBV6-1	TRBD1	TRBJ2-7	TGTGCCAGTCGAGGGACAGCCTACGAGCAGTACTTC	CASRGTAYEQYF
NA	TRBV19	TRBD1	TRBJ2-7	TGTGCCAGTAGTCACGGACAGGGACTTTTAAACGAGCAGTACTTC	CASSHGQGLLNEQYF
NA	TRBV20-1	TRBD1	TRBJ2-2	TGCAGTGCTAGTGATGACAGGGGGGGATACACCGGGGAGCTGTTTTTT	CSASDDRGGYTGELFF
many	TRBV20-1	NA	TRBJ2-3	TGCAGTGCCCCCAGCGTGCCTTTAGGGGATACGCAGTATTTT	CSAPSVPLGDTQYF
NA	TRBV28	TRBD1	TRBJ2-7	TGTGCCAGCAGTGAGTCCGGGACAGGGGGCACCTACGAGCAGTACTTC	CASSESGTGGTYEQYF
few	TRBV15	TRBD2	TRBJ2-3	TGTGCCACCAGTCAATCTAGCGGGAGTTCGTATACGCAGTATTTT	CATSQSSGSSYTQYF
many	TRBV2	TRBD2	TRBJ2-3	TGTGCCAGCAGCGTTTCTAGCGGGACAGATACGCAGTATTTT	CASSVSSGTDTQYF
few	TRBV7-8	NA	TRBJ2-1	TGTGCCAGCAGCTCCCGGGACTTCTTCAATGAGCAGTTCTTC	CASSSRDFFNEQFF
few	TRBV20-1	TRBD2	TRBJ2-3	TGCAGTGCTCCCGGACTAGCGGGAGCCACACATACGCAGTATTTT	CSAPGLAGATHTQYF
NA	TRBV27	TRBD1	TRBJ1-2	TGTGCCAGCAGTCAAACCCGGACAGGGTTTGGCTACACCTTC	CASSQTRTGFGYTF
many	TRBV5-1	NA	TRBJ2-1	TGCGCCAGCAGTCTCGGGACAAACTACAATGAGCAGTTCTTC	CASSLGTNYNEQFF
few	TRBV3-1	TRBD2	TRBJ2-5	TGTGCCAGCAGCCCCCCGGGAGTCTATAGCGGGAGATCGGGACAAGAGACCCAGTACTTC	CASSPPGVYSGRSGQETQYF
many	TRBV12-3/TRBV12-4	NA	TRBJ2-3	TGTGCCAGCACCCCTCGGAGAACTAGCACAGATACGCAGTATTTT	CASTPRRTSTDTQYF
many	TRBV28	NA	TRBJ2-1	TGTGCCAGCAGTACCCGGATCAATGAGCAGTTCTTC	CASSTRINEQFF
many	TRBV7-3	TRBD2	TRBJ2-1	TGTGCCAGCAGCTTAAGACCTAGCGGGAGCGGTGAGCAGTTCTTC	CASSLRPSGSGEQFF
few	TRBV5-1	NA	TRBJ2-2	TGCGCCAGCAGATGGGGCACCGGGGAGCTGTTTTTT	CASRWGTGELFF
few	TRBV5-1	TRBD1	TRBJ1-1	TGCGCCAGCAGCCCCAGGGGGGGGCTAGGAACAGCCGCTTTCTTT	CASSPRGGLGTAAFF
NA	TRBV29-1	NA	TRBJ2-3	TGCAGCGTGAAAGGGACTTTAACTAGCACAGATACGCAGTATTTT	CSVKGTLTSTDTQYF
many	TRBV3-1	NA	TRBJ2-2	TGTGCCAGCACGCCCCCCCCCCCGAACACCGGGGAGCTGTTTTTT	CASTPPPPNTGELFF
NA	TRBV6-1	TRBD1	TRBJ1-5	TGTGCCAGCAGTGAATGGTCACAGGGGAGTCAGCCCCAGCATTTT	CASSEWSQGSQPQHF
few	TRBV24-1	TRBD2	TRBJ2-1	TGTGCCACCGGGAAGACTAGCGGGAGAGGGAATGAGCAGTTCTTC	CATGKTSGRGNEQFF
few	TRBV18	NA	TRBJ2-7	TGTGCCAGCTCACCGCTACTAGCTGACGAGCAGTACTTC	CASSPLLADEQYF
NA	TRBV11-2	TRBD2	TRBJ2-2	TGTGCCAGCAGCTTAGGAGGGACTAGCGGGAGCACCGGGGAGCTGTTTTTT	CASSLGGTSGSTGELFF
many	TRBV11-2	TRBD1	TRBJ2-7	TGTGCCAGCAGCTGGGACAGGACTACCTACGAGCAGTACTTC	CASSWDRTTYEQYF
many	TRBV2	TRBD2	TRBJ2-2	TGTGCCAGTACTAGCGCGAACACCGGGGAGCTGTTTTTT	CASTSANTGELFF
many	TRBV7-2	NA	TRBJ2-3	TGTGCCAGCAGCTCCCAAAGCGGCACAGATACGCAGTATTTT	CASSSQSGTDTQYF
many	TRBV28	NA	TRBJ1-2	TGTGCCAGCAGACCCGGGAGAGCCCTGGGCTATGGCTACACCTTC	CASRPGRALGYGYTF
few	TRBV7-9	NA	TRBJ1-5	TGTGCCAGCAGCAAAGAACATGAAACAGGAGCCAATCAGCCCCAGCATTTT	CASSKEHETGANQPQHF
NA	TRBV4-1	NA	TRBJ2-7	TGCGCCAGCAGCCAACCTGGCAACTACGAGCAGTACTTC	CASSQPGNYEQYF
many	TRBV7-2	NA	TRBJ2-3	TGTGCCAGCAGCTTAGCGGCAGGGCGGAGTACAGATACGCAGTATTTT	CASSLAAGRSTDTQYF
NA	TRBV20-1	TRBD2	TRBJ2-1	TGCAGCATCTCTAGCGGGAGGGCCGGGAATGAGCAGTTCTTC	CSISSGRAGNEQFF
many	TRBV28	NA	TRBJ1-1	TGTGCCAGCAGTTTGGGGGGTCTTAGCACTGAAGCTTTCTTT	CASSLGGLSTEAFF
NA	TRBV12-3/TRBV12-4	NA	TRBJ2-5	TGTGCCAGCAGTTTCTCTCAAACGAGAGAGACCCAGTACTTC	CASSFSQTRETQYF
few	TRBV4-1	NA	TRBJ1-4	TGCGCCAGCAGCTCAACCCAAGGGGGACTTAATGAAAAACTGTTTTTT	CASSSTQGGLNEKLFF
NA	TRBV20-1	NA	TRBJ2-5	TGCAGTGCCCATCTCCCGGGACTCCAACAAGAGACCCAGTACTTC	CSAHLPGLQQETQYF
NA	TRBV25-1	TRBD2	TRBJ2-1	TGTGCCAGCAGTGAATTTGGCGGGAGGGCCTACAATGAGCAGTTCTTC	CASSEFGGRAYNEQFF
many	TRBV28	NA	TRBJ2-7	TGTGCCAGCAGTCCTCCTCCAGGGTGGTACGAGCAGTACTTC	CASSPPPGWYEQYF
many	TRBV5-1	NA	TRBJ2-1	TGCGCCAGCAGCTCGACGAGGGTGTACAATGAGCAGTTCTTC	CASSSTRVYNEQFF
few	TRBV15	TRBD1	TRBJ2-2	TGTGCCACCAGCAGGGACAGGTACCAGGGCACCGGGGAGCTGTTTTTT	CATSRDRYQGTGELFF
NA	TRBV2	NA	TRBJ1-5	TGTGCCACCCGACAGGAATATAGCAATCAGCCCCAGCATTTT	CATRQEYSNQPQHF
NA	TRBV7-9	NA	TRBJ2-1	TGTGCCAGCAGCTTAGGCCCACTGAGGACATTGAGGGATGAGCAGTTCTTC	CASSLGPLRTLRDEQFF
many	TRBV7-3	TRBD2	TRBJ2-2	TGTGCCAGCAGCTTATTTCTCCCGGGAGGAAACACCGGGGAGCTGTTTTTT	CASSLFLPGGNTGELFF
NA	TRBV5-1	TRBD2	TRBJ2-7	TGCGCCAGCAGCTTGGGAGGCGGCGGGAGACTCTACGAGCAGTACTTC	CASSLGGGGRLYEQYF
few	TRBV7-7	NA	TRBJ2-2	TGTGCCAGCAGCCCCTCCGGGATGGCCGGGGAGCTGTTTTTT	CASSPSGMAGELFF
many	TRBV18	NA	TRBJ1-2	TGTGCCAGCTCACCACCCCAAGGAGGCTACACCTTC	CASSPPQGGYTF
NA	TRBV5-1	NA	TRBJ2-5	TGCGCCAGCAGCGCAAACGGACAGCAAGAGACCCAGTACTTC	CASSANGQQETQYF
few	TRBV18	NA	TRBJ1-1	TGTGCCAGCTCACCAATCGGCCAGGGATATACTGAAGCTTTCTTT	CASSPIGQGYTEAFF
few	TRBV20-1	TRBD1	TRBJ1-2	TGCAGTGCTAGATCTACAGGGGGCTATGGCTACACCTTC	CSARSTGGYGYTF
many	TRBV18	NA	TRBJ1-5	TGTGCCAGCTCACCAAGGGGGTCCCCGAATCAGCCCCAGCATTTT	CASSPRGSPNQPQHF
few	TRBV5-1	NA	TRBJ2-2	TGCGCCAGCAGCTTGGCCCGGGGCTGGAACACCGGGGAGCTGTTTTTT	CASSLARGWNTGELFF
many	TRBV6-2/TRBV6-3	TRBD1	TRBJ1-2	TGTGCCAGCAGTTACCCGCCCGACAGGGACCATGGCTACACCTTC	CASSYPPDRDHGYTF
many	TRBV28	TRBD1	TRBJ1-5	TGTGCCAGCAGCGCCGCCCTGGGGCCTAACAGGGGAGGCAATCAGCCCCAGCATTTT	CASSAALGPNRGGNQPQHF